One and the same sample provided the 23 T cell receptor beta chains below, sequenced in a study of T cells in Graves' hyperthyroidism and ophthalmopathy. Researchers took RNA transcripts and amplified the TCR beta CDR3 regions from them. An initial round of RT-PCR targeting the TCR CDR3 relied on the HTBI primer set. TCRdb re-called the multiplex PCR reads through MiXCR, storing one row per CDR3 protein. The data contain under 800,000 distinct CDR3 sequences, approximately 14% of them singletons. The sequencing sample was made of blood. These receptors all come from a woman under 30 with Graves' hyperthyroidism.

This clonotype was picked up a small number of times. The rearrangement joins TRBV7-3 to TRBJ2-1, with D possibly TRBD2 on 5 matching bases. The CDR3 is 16 amino acids. Germline CDR1 SGHTA, CDR2 FQGTGA. Trimming took 0 bases from V and 10 from J, leaving 19 bases between them. The CDR3 DNA sequence: TGTGCCAGCAGCTTAACCAACCAACGGTGGGCGGGCGAGCAGTTCTTC. Translation gives CASSLTNQRWAGEQFF.

This chain links TRBV10-3 with TRBJ1-3; the D is unclear. The CDR3 totals 15 residues. The germline V gene has CDR1 ENHRY and CDR2 SYGVKD. V lost 4 bases, J lost 0 bases, and 10 bases lay in between. CDR3 residues: CAISGADLSGNTIYF. The CDR3 nucleotides are TGTGCCATCAGTGGGGCGGACCTCTCTGGAAACACCATATATTTT.

This clonotype has only a few counts. This chain links TRBV27 with TRBJ2-1; TRBD2 might be the D (5 bases). Trimming pared 7 bases from V and 1 base from J, leaving 11 bases between. The CDR3 has 14 amino acids. Germline V lookup: CDR1 MNHEY, CDR2 SMNVEV (reference sequence). The CDR3 protein is CASKAELSYNEQFF. CDR3 bases: TGTGCCAGCAAAGCGGAACTTTCCTACAATGAGCAGTTCTTC.

The chain links TRBV7-8 to TRBJ2-4; D is possibly TRBD1 (5 bases). This CDR3 contains 16 residues. Trimming cost V 5 bases and J 0 bases, with 14 bases left between them. Germline CDR1 and CDR2: SGHVS and FQNEAQ. The chain's CDR3 is CASSGRWGLAKNIQYF. The CDR3 DNA is TGTGCCAGCAGCGGACGGTGGGGCCTAGCCAAAAACATTCAGTACTTC.

This clonotype has a count of ten or more. The chain links TRBV4-3 to TRBJ2-3, with 9 bases aligning to TRBD1. V gave up 3 bases and J gave up 0 bases; unmatched junction bases: 7. The CDR3 runs 17 residues. Germline loops: CDR1 LGHNA, CDR2 YSLEER. The CDR3 DNA sequence: TGCGCCAGCAGCCAGATAGGACAGGGGACTAGCACAGATACGCAGTATTTT. Amino acids: CASSQIGQGTSTDTQYF.

There are many counts of this clonotype. The chain is built from TRBV3-1 and TRBJ2-1; the match to TRBD2 covers 7 bases. CDR3 size: 14 residues. J was trimmed by 5 bases and V by 2 bases; bases with no gene match: 3. CDR1 and CDR2 from the germline V gene are LGHDT and YNNKEL (reference sequence). The CDR3 region has the DNA TGTGCCAGCAGCCAACGGGCGGGAGACAATGAGCAGTTCTTC. Translated: CASSQRAGDNEQFF.

This chain uses TRBV4-1 with TRBJ2-7, with no clear D. Germline-derived CDR1 and CDR2 are MGHRA and YSYEKL. The CDR3 length is 18 residues. Trimming left V 2 bases short and J 4 bases short, with 24 bases between. In DNA form, the CDR3 reads TGCGCCAGCAGCCAAAAGGGAACTTCGGGTGGAAAAAGTTACGAGCAGTACTTC. This codes for CASSQKGTSGGKSYEQYF.

Concerning this clonotype itself: Possible read error: a much larger clone is one base away. This chain connects TRBV28 to TRBJ2-2; no clear D. The V gene's germline CDR1 is MDHEN and CDR2 SYDVKM. CDR3 size: 11 residues. Trimming took off 10 bases at V and 7 bases at J, with 10 bases between the two ends. CDR3 region: CANTLGGELFF. CDR3 sequence (DNA): TGTGCCAACACCTTAGGCGGGGAGCTGTTTTTT.

Ten or more counts support this clonotype. The chain has TRBV11-2 and TRBJ2-7; TRBD2 is a possible D gene (5 bases). Germline loops: CDR1 SGHAT, CDR2 FQNNGV. CDR3 length: 12 amino acids. V lost 8 bases to trimming and J lost 6 bases, with 14 bases between them. Here the CDR3 DNA reads TGTGCCAGCTCAACCGGGGATCCCGAGCAGTACTTC. This encodes CASSTGDPEQYF.

This clonotype was detected many times. The chain carries TRBV4-1 and TRBJ1-5; D may be TRBD1 (5 bases). CDR3 length: 19 amino acids. Germline CDR1 MGHRA, CDR2 YSYEKL. Deletions cut 8 bases from V and 4 bases from J, with 30 bases between. CDR3: CASGLYPKTETGGNQPQHF. Written as DNA, the CDR3 is TGCGCCAGCGGACTCTACCCCAAAACCGAAACTGGGGGAAATCAGCCCCAGCATTTT.

The V gene is TRBV4-1, the J gene TRBJ2-1; no clear D gene. Trimming took 0 bases from V and 9 from J, leaving 9 bases between them. Looked up from germline, CDR1 is MGHRA and CDR2 is YSYEKL. The CDR3 is 13 amino acids. The CDR3 is CASSQERASEQFF. The DNA of the CDR3 is TGCGCCAGCAGCCAAGAGAGAGCGAGTGAGCAGTTCTTC.

In this sample, this clonotype turned up many times. The gene calls are TRBV6-6 and TRBJ2-2, with 8 bases that match TRBD1. Germline values: CDR1 MNHNY, CDR2 SVGAGI (reference sequence). This CDR3 spans 18 amino acids. J was trimmed by 3 bases and V by 0 bases; bases with no gene match: 9. The CDR3 here is CASSYSVDRADDTGELFF. For the CDR3, the DNA is TGTGCCAGCAGTTACTCGGTGGACAGGGCCGACGACACCGGGGAGCTGTTTTTT.

This clonotype appeared a few times. In DNA, the CDR3 is TGTGCCAGCCATGGTCAGGGGAGAGGGGAGACCCAGTACTTC. It translates to CASHGQGRGETQYF. The chain carries TRBV28 and TRBJ2-5; maybe TRBD1 (6 bases). Germline-derived CDR1 and CDR2 are MDHEN and SYDVKM. This CDR3 has 14 residues. V lost 8 bases and J 5 bases, leaving 18 bases between the germline ends. The whole variable domain, filled in from reference TRBV28 and TRBJ2-5, reads DVKVTQSSRYLVKRTGEKVFLECVQDMDHENMFWYRQDPGLGLRLIYFSYDVKMKEKGDIPEGYSVSREKKERFSLILESASTNQTSMYLCASHGQGRGETQYFGPGTRLLVL.

The chain employs TRBV12-3 or TRBV12-4 and TRBJ1-3; 7 bases map to TRBD1. There are 15 residues in the CDR3. Trimming cost V 5 bases and J 9 bases; bases outside gene matches: 13. This CDR3 reads CASSPPTGRIVTIYF. The CDR3 DNA reads as TGTGCCAGCAGTCCCCCGACAGGGCGCATAGTCACCATATATTTT.

A few counts support this clonotype. The chain links TRBV27 to TRBJ1-6; the D is unclear. The CDR3 is made up of 14 amino acids. V was cut by 5 bases and J by 7 bases, with 12 bases left in between. The germline V gene has CDR1 MNHEY and CDR2 SMNVEV (reference sequence). The CDR3 coding sequence is TGTGCCAGCAGTCTCCTACCCCTCAATTCACCCCTCCACTTT. This codes for CASSLLPLNSPLHF.

Ten or more counts support this clonotype. The gene calls are TRBV18 and TRBJ2-6; 7 nucleotides match TRBD1. V dropped 6 bases and J dropped 4; count of bases not matched to a gene: 6. From germline, CDR1 is KGHSH and CDR2 LQKENI. The CDR3 loop spans 15 amino acids. In nucleotides, the CDR3 is TGTGCCAGCTCCCAGACAGGGACCGGGGCCAACGTCCTGACTTTC. Its translation: CASSQTGTGANVLTF. Full variable domain (outside the CDR3, taken from reference TRBV18 and TRBJ2-6): NAGVMQNPRHLVRRRGQEARLRCSPMKGHSHVYWYRQLPEEGLKFMVYLQKENIIDESGMPKERFSAEFPKEGPSILRIQQVVRGDSAAYFCASSQTGTGANVLTFGAGSRLTVL.

This clonotype occurred many times. This rearrangement joins TRBV2 to TRBJ1-5; D is perhaps TRBD1 (6 bases). V was shortened by 6 bases and J by 7 bases, with 13 bases between the two germline ends. Germline V gene lookup returns CDR1 SNHLY and CDR2 FYNNEI. The CDR3 covers 13 residues. The CDR3 here is CASSGRTAQPQHF. CDR3 DNA sequence: TGTGCCAGCAGCGGGAGGACAGCCCAGCCCCAGCATTTT.

This chain joins TRBV6-9 and TRBJ2-1, with 10 bases lining up with TRBD2. The CDR3 extends over 16 amino acids. CDR1 is MNHGY and CDR2 is SVAAGI in the germline V gene. With 3 bases clipped from V and 10 bases from J, the junction kept 12 bases outside the gene matches. The CDR3 protein is CASSYSKAGGPIEQFF. In DNA, the CDR3 is TGTGCCAGCAGTTACTCGAAAGCGGGAGGGCCTATCGAGCAGTTCTTC.

The rearrangement uses TRBV5-8 and TRBJ1-2; D remains unclear. This CDR3 has 14 residues. V was pared by 0 bases and J by 4 bases, with 10 bases between. Looked up from germline, CDR1 is SGHTS and CDR2 is YDEGEE. The chain's CDR3 is CASSLVDSGYGYTF. Written as DNA, the CDR3 is TGTGCCAGCAGCTTGGTGGACTCAGGCTATGGCTACACCTTC.

Ten or more counts support this clonotype. The chain joins TRBV11-2 to TRBJ2-1; D perhaps matches TRBD2 (5 bases). V was trimmed by 5 bases and J by 0 bases, leaving 17 bases between them. The CDR3 sequence is 17 residues long. Germline V CDR1 and CDR2: SGHAT, FQNNGV. The CDR3 sequence is CASSLRVGKGSYNEQFF. DNA of the CDR3: TGTGCCAGCAGCCTGCGGGTGGGGAAGGGCTCCTACAATGAGCAGTTCTTC.

The chain joins TRBV6-4 to TRBJ2-2; D possibly matches TRBD1 or TRBD2 (6 bases each). From germline, CDR1 is MRHNA and CDR2 SNTAGT. CDR3 length equals 19 residues. Deletions cut 5 bases from V and 5 bases from J, with 27 bases between. In DNA, the CDR3 is TGTGCCAGCAGTCCGGGGGCGGGGTCCACCGGGACCCAGACCGGGGAGCTGTTTTTT. Translated: CASSPGAGSTGTQTGELFF.

This clonotype was seen many times. The J gene is TRBJ1-2, the V gene TRBV24-1; D remains unclear. V was pared by 3 bases and J by 3 bases, with 10 bases between. CDR3 length equals 14 residues. Looked up from germline, CDR1 is KGHDR and CDR2 is SFDVKD. DNA of the CDR3: TGTGCCACCAGTGATGCCTATCGGGACTATGGCTACACCTTC. Encoded protein: CATSDAYRDYGYTF.

This clonotype was recorded many times. The chain carries TRBV20-1 and TRBJ1-2; 8 bases line up with TRBD1. V was pared by 6 bases and J by 6 bases, with 12 bases of the junction left unmatched. Germline V gives CDR1 DFQATT, CDR2 SNEGSKA (reference sequence). The CDR3 totals 14 residues. The CDR3 DNA sequence: TGCAGTGCCCGGACAGGGAGGGTGAAGGATGGCTACACCTTC. Protein product: CSARTGRVKDGYTF.